These T cell receptor beta chains were read from a single sample in a study of blood T cell repertoires in COVID-19. Assay: immunoSEQ multiplex PCR; the TCRdb copy retains only in-frame clones and omits some. The sample lists a few hundred thousand clones, about 87% occurring once. Sample: peripheral blood. These receptors all come from a man in his sixties who had recovered from COVID-19. Both conserved end residues are part of each CDR3. D genes are given only for firm matches. Part of the rows lack a size; the others show once, few, many or a class for expanded clones.

j_call clone_size v_call d_call cdr3_nt cdr3_aa
TRBJ2-2 few TRBV3-1/TRBV3-2 . TGTGCCAGCCTACGCGAGCCTTCCACCGGGGAGCTGTTTTTT CASLREPSTGELFF
TRBJ2-7 . TRBV7-6 TRBD2 TGTGCCAGCAGCTTACGGGGGGGCCTGAACGAGCAGTACTTC CASSLRGGLNEQYF
TRBJ1-1 . TRBV12-5 . TGTGCTAGTGGTTTGGTCCAGAACACTGAAGCTTTCTTT CASGLVQNTEAFF
TRBJ2-2 . TRBV5-4 . TGTGCCAGCGGTCGGTCGGGGGAGGAAGGGGAGCTGTTTTTT CASGRSGEEGELFF
TRBJ2-7 . TRBV10-2 . TGCGCCAGCAGCACCACAGCAGGGGCAACCCCCTACGAGCAGTACTTC CASSTTAGATPYEQYF
TRBJ2-7 . TRBV6-1 TRBD1 TGTGCCAGCAGTGAGCGACAGGGGGCAGAGCAGTACTTC CASSERQGAEQYF
TRBJ1-5 once TRBV30 . TGTGCCTGGAGTGTATCCGGTTCTAGCAATCAGCCCCAGCATTTT CAWSVSGSSNQPQHF
TRBJ2-4 . TRBV4-1 . TGCGCCAGCAGCAACAGTTTAGCCAAAAACATTCAGTACTTC CASSNSLAKNIQYF
TRBJ2-7 . TRBV24-1 . TGTGCCACCAGTGAGGGGCGGTCCTACGAGCAGTACTTC CATSEGRSYEQYF
TRBJ1-5 once TRBV12-3/TRBV12-4 TRBD1 TGTGCCAGCAGCCCCGGGACAGCTCAGCCCCAGCATTTT CASSPGTAQPQHF
TRBJ2-6 . TRBV5-1 TRBD2 TGCGCCAGCAGCTCTCAGCGGGGAAGCTCTGGGGCCAACGTCCTGACTTTC CASSSQRGSSGANVLTF
TRBJ2-7 . TRBV3-1/TRBV3-2 . TGTGCCAGCAGCCAAGATGCAGGGCACCTCTACGAGCAGTACTTC CASSQDAGHLYEQYF
TRBJ2-7 . TRBV6-5 . TGTGCCAGCAGTCCGGGACTTGGGCCCTACGAGCAGTACTTC CASSPGLGPYEQYF
TRBJ1-1 . TRBV29-1 TRBD1 TGCAGCGTAGCCGCCAACCCCCCCGGACAGGACCTGAACACTGAAGCTTTCTTT CSVAANPPGQDLNTEAFF
TRBJ1-1 . TRBV6-5 . TGTGCCAGCAGTTACCGGCGAGGGAACACTGAAGCTTTCTTT CASSYRRGNTEAFF
TRBJ1-2 . TRBV4-3 . TGCGCCAGCAGCCAGGTCCCCAACTCCATTGGCTACACCTTC CASSQVPNSIGYTF
TRBJ1-3 . TRBV27 . TGTGCCAGCAGTTTCACGGGGGGCTCTGGAAACACCATATATTTT CASSFTGGSGNTIYF
TRBJ2-7 . TRBV7-2 . TGTGCCAGCAGCCCCATACCAGACTACCCTCCTAACGAGCAGTACTTC CASSPIPDYPPNEQYF
TRBJ2-7 . TRBV7-6 . TGTGCCAGCAGCGGTGGGGGACCCACAGGGTCCGAGCAGTACTTC CASSGGGPTGSEQYF
TRBJ2-5 . TRBV9 TRBD2 TGTGCCAGCAGCGTAGGAGCGGGGTTAGAGACCCAGTACTTC CASSVGAGLETQYF
TRBJ1-3 . TRBV19 TRBD1 TGTGCCAGTAGACCCCGGACAGGGACCTCTGGAAACACCATATATTTT CASRPRTGTSGNTIYF
TRBJ1-2 . TRBV19 . TGTGCCAGTAGTATAAACCCGGGACACGATGGCTACACCTTC CASSINPGHDGYTF
TRBJ1-2 . TRBV5-8 . TGTGCCAGCATCATTGGGGGAGGGTATGGCTACACCTTC CASIIGGGYGYTF
TRBJ1-2 . TRBV11-2 . TGTGCCAGCAGCTTTTTTTCCACCGGGACAAATGGCTACACCTTC CASSFFSTGTNGYTF
TRBJ1-2 . TRBV4-3 TRBD1 TGCGCCAGCAGCCCAGGAGGGACAGGGGGCAAGGGGGGCTACACCTTC CASSPGGTGGKGGYTF
TRBJ2-3 . TRBV7-9 TRBD1 TGTGCCAGCAGTCGGACAGGCACTAGCACAGATACGCAGTATTTT CASSRTGTSTDTQYF
TRBJ2-1 . TRBV4-2 TRBD2 TGTGCCAGCTGTCGGACTAGCGGCTCCTACAATGAGCAGTTCTTC CASCRTSGSYNEQFF
TRBJ2-1 once TRBV27 . TGTGCCAGCAGTTTATCAGGGTTGGGAGGCCGAGGGTCCTACAATGAGCAGTTCTTC CASSLSGLGGRGSYNEQFF
TRBJ1-6 . TRBV3-1/TRBV3-2 TRBD1 TGTGCCAGCAGCTCCGGGACAGTCAATTCACCCCTCCACTTT CASSSGTVNSPLHF
TRBJ2-4 . TRBV5-1 . TGCGCCAGCAGCTTAACAGAGAAACTAGCCAAAAACATTCAGTACTTC CASSLTEKLAKNIQYF
TRBJ2-7 . TRBV9 . TGTGCCAGCAGCGTAGGAAGGGGTTCCTACGAGCAGTACTTC CASSVGRGSYEQYF
TRBJ2-5 . TRBV14 . TGTGCCAGCAGCCCAAGATTGGCAGAGACCCAGTACTTC CASSPRLAETQYF
TRBJ1-1 . TRBV2 TRBD1 TGTGCCAGCAAGATCATGACAGGGGGTACTGAAGCTTTCTTT CASKIMTGGTEAFF
TRBJ1-4 . TRBV10-2 . TGCGCCAGCAGCCGTGACAGGTATAATGAAAAACTGTTTTTT CASSRDRYNEKLFF
TRBJ1-1 . TRBV19 . TGTGCCAGTAGTATCCCGCGGCTAGGCGCTGAAGCTTTCTTT CASSIPRLGAEAFF
TRBJ1-4 . TRBV19 . TGTGCCAGTAACTACGGGACTAATGAAAAACTGTTTTTT CASNYGTNEKLFF
TRBJ2-3 . TRBV14 TRBD1 TGTGCCAGCAGCCAAAGGGGACAGCCCACAGATACGCAGTATTTT CASSQRGQPTDTQYF
TRBJ1-1 . TRBV6-5 . TGTGCCAGCAGGCCCAAATCAGGGGCGAACACTGAAGCTTTCTTT CASRPKSGANTEAFF
TRBJ1-3 once TRBV5-1 TRBD1 TGCGCCAGCAGCCAATCGACAGGGCTCTCTGGAAACACCATATATTTT CASSQSTGLSGNTIYF
TRBJ2-7 . TRBV15 . TGTGCCACCAGCTGGAACAGGGAGAGGGGCTACGAGCAGTACTTC CATSWNRERGYEQYF
TRBJ1-5 . TRBV19 TRBD1 TGTGCCAGTAGAAGCTACCGACAGGGGAGGAATCAGCCCCAGCATTTT CASRSYRQGRNQPQHF
TRBJ1-6 . TRBV2 . TGTGCCAGCAAGGGGGTCAATTCACCCCTCCACTTT CASKGVNSPLHF
TRBJ1-5 . TRBV7-2 . TGTGCCAGCAGCTCTCGACAGTCTAATCAGCCCCAGCATTTT CASSSRQSNQPQHF
TRBJ1-5 . TRBV2 TRBD1 TGTGCCAGCAGTGAAGCTCTGGACAGGGGGCATGTTCAGCCCCAGCATTTT CASSEALDRGHVQPQHF
TRBJ2-7 . TRBV1 . TGCACCAGCAGCCAGCTAGCGGGAGTCTACGAGCAGTACTTC CTSSQLAGVYEQYF
TRBJ2-5 . TRBV7-3 TRBD1 TGTGCCAGTGCTTCTAGGACAGGGGCCCAAGAGACCCAGTACTTC CASASRTGAQETQYF
TRBJ1-2 few TRBV3-1/TRBV3-2 . TGTGCCAGCAGCCAGGGGCCGTGGGACTATGGCTACACCTTC CASSQGPWDYGYTF
TRBJ2-7 once TRBV30 . TGTGCCTGGAGTGTACCGTCCCCGTCCAGGTTCCAGGACGAGCAGTACTTC CAWSVPSPSRFQDEQYF
TRBJ2-6 . TRBV6-6 TRBD1 TGTGCCAGCTCAAGGACAGGGGGTTCTGGGGCCAACGTCCTGACTTTC CASSRTGGSGANVLTF
TRBJ2-1 . TRBV5-4 . TGTGCCAGCAGCTCCCCCCCGGCCACAGCCCCCGATGAGCAGTTCTTC CASSSPPATAPDEQFF
TRBJ1-1 once TRBV30 TRBD1 TGTGCCTGGAGTGTAACCCTCTCCGACAGGGGCGTCCAAGCTTTCTTT CAWSVTLSDRGVQAFF
TRBJ1-1 . TRBV19 TRBD1 TGTGCCAGTACCCGGACAGGGCGCACTGAAGCTTTCTTT CASTRTGRTEAFF
TRBJ1-6 . TRBV2 TRBD1 TGTGCCAGCAGCCTGGACAGGGGGCGCGGGTCACCCCTCCACTTT CASSLDRGRGSPLHF
TRBJ1-1 . TRBV7-3 TRBD1 TGTGCCAGCAGCCCGGGGACAGGGCTGAACACTGAAGCTTTCTTT CASSPGTGLNTEAFF
TRBJ1-2 . TRBV24-1 . TGTGCCACCAGTGAGGGAGGTAGAGGCTACACCTTC CATSEGGRGYTF
TRBJ2-1 . TRBV6-4 TRBD1 TGTGCCAGCAGTAGACAGGGGGGGTCCTACAATGAGCAGTTCTTC CASSRQGGSYNEQFF
TRBJ1-6 . TRBV7-2 . TGTGCCAGCAGCTTAGCAACGGATTCACCCCTCCACTTT CASSLATDSPLHF
TRBJ2-1 . TRBV6-5 . TGTGCCAGCGCCCGGAGGGTGTGGAATGAGCAGTTCTTC CASARRVWNEQFF
TRBJ2-3 few TRBV19 . TGTGCCAGTAGTACCACCAGTTCTAGCACAGATACGCAGTATTTT CASSTTSSSTDTQYF
TRBJ1-1 . TRBV5-1 TRBD1 TGCGCCAGCAGCCAGAACAGGGGCCCGAACACTGAAGCTTTCTTT CASSQNRGPNTEAFF